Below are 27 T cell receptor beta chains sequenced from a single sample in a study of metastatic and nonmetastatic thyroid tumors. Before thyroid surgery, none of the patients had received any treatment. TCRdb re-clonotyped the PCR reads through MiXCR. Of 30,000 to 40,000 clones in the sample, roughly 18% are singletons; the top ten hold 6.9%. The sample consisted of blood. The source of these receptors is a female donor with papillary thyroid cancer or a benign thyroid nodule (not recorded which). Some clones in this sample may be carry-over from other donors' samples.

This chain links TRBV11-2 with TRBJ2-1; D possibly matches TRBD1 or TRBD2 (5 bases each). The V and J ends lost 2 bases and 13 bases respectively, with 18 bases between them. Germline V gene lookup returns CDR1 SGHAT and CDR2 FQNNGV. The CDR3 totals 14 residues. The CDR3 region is CASSLYSGTTGQFF. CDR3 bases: TGTGCCAGCAGCTTATATTCGGGGACCACGGGTCAGTTCTTC.

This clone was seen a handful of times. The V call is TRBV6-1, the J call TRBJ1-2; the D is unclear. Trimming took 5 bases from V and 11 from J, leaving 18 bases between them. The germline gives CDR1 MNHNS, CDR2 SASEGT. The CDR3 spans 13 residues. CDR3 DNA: TGTGCCAGCAGTCCTTCATTAGATAGTGGATACACCTTC. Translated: CASSPSLDSGYTF.

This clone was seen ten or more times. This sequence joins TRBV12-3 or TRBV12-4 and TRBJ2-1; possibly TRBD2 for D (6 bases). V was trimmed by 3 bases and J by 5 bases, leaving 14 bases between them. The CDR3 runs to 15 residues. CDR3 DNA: TGTGCCAGCAGTTTCTGGGGAGGAGTAGACAATGAGCAGTTCTTC. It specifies CASSFWGGVDNEQFF.

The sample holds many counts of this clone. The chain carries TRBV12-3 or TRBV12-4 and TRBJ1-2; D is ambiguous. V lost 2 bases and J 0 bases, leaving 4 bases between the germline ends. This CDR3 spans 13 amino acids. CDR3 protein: CASSLLTNYGYTF. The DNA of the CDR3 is TGTGCCAGCAGTTTATTAACTAACTATGGCTACACCTTC.

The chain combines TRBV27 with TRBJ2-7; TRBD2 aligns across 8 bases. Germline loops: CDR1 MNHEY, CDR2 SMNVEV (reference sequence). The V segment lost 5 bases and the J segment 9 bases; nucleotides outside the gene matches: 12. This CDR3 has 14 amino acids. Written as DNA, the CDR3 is TGTGCCAGCAGTGATGACAGAGCGGGAGCTGTGCAGTACTTC. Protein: CASSDDRAGAVQYF.

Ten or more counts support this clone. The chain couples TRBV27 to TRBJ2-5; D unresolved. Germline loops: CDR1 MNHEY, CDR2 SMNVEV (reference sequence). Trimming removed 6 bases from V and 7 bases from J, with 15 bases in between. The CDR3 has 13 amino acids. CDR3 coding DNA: TGTGCCAGCAGGTCCGGGTACGCTGGGACCCAGTACTTC. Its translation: CASRSGYAGTQYF.

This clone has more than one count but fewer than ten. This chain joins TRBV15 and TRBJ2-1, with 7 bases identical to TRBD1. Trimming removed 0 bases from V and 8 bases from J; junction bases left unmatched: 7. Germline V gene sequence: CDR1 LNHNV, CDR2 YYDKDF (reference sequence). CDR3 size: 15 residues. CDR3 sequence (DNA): TGTGCCACCAGCAGAGATGGAGAGGGGGCGGATGAGCAGTTCTTC. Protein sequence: CATSRDGEGADEQFF. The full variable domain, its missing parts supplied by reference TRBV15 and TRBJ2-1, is DAMVIQNPRYQVTQFGKPVTLSCSQTLNHNVMYWYQQKSSQAPKLLFHYYDKDFNNEADTPDNFQSRRPNTSFCFLDIRSPGLGDTAMYLCATSRDGEGADEQFFGPGTRLTVL.

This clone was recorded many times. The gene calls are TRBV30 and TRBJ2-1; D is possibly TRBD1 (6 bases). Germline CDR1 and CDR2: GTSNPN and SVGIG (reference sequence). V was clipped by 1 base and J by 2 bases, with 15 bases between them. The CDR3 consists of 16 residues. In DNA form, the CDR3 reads TGTGCCTGGAGTGGGGGGCGCAGTAAGCCCTACAATGAGCAGTTCTTC. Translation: CAWSGGRSKPYNEQFF.

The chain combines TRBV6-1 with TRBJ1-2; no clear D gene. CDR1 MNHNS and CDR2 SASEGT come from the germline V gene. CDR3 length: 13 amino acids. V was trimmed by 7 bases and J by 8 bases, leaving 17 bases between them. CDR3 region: CASTTLQGRGYTF. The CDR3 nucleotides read TGTGCCAGCACTACCCTCCAAGGGAGAGGCTACACCTTC.

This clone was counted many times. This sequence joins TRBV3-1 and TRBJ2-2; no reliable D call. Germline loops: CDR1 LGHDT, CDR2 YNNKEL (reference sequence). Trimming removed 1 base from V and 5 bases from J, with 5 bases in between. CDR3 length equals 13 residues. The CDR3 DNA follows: TGTGCCAGCAGCCAAGGACAAACCGGGGAGCTGTTTTTT. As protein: CASSQGQTGELFF.

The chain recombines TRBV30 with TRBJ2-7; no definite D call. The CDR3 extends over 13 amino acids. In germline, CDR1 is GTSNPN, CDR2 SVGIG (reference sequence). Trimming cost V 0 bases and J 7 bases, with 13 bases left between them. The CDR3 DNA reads TGTGCCTGGAGTGTACTCCCCCCACAGGAGCAGTACTTC. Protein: CAWSVLPPQEQYF.

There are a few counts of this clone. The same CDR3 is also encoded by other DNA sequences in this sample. The CDR3 here is CASSLSHEDRGLSGYTF. The CDR3 DNA reads as TGTGCCAGCAGCCTCTCGCACGAGGACAGGGGGCTCTCTGGCTACACCTTC. V gene TRBV9 combines with J gene TRBJ1-2; 11 bases map to TRBD1. This CDR3 has 17 residues. CDR1 is SGDLS and CDR2 is YYNGEE in the germline V gene. With 4 bases clipped from V and 7 bases from J, the junction kept 15 bases outside the gene matches.

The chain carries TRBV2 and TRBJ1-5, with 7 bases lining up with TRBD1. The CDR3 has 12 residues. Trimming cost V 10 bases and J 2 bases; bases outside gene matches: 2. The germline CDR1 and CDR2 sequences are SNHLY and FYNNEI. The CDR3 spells CAIGTGNQPQHF. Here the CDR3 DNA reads TGTGCCATTGGGACAGGCAATCAGCCCCAGCATTTT.

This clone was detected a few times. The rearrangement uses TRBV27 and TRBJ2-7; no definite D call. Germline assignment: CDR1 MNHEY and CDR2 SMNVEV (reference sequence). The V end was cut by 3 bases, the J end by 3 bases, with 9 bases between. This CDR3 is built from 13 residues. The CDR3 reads CASSFDKNYEQYF. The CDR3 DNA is TGTGCCAGCAGTTTTGATAAAAACTACGAGCAGTACTTC.

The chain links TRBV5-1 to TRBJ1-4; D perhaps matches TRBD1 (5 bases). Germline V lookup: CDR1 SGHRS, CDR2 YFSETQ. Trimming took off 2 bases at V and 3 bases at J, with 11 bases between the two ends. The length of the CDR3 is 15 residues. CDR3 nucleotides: TGCGCCAGCAGCTTTGGAGGGGCCTCTAATGAAAAACTGTTTTTT. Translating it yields CASSFGGASNEKLFF.

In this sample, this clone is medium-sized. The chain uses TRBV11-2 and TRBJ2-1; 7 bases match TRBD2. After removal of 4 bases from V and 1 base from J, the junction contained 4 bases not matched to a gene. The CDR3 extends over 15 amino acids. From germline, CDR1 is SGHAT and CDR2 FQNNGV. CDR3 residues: CASSSTGGSYNEQFF. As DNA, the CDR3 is TGTGCCAGCAGCTCAACGGGAGGTTCCTACAATGAGCAGTTCTTC.

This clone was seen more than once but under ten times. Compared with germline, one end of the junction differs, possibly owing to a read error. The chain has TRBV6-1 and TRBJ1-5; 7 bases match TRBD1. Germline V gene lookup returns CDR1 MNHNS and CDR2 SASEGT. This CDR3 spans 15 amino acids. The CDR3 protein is CAGRGGRQAAPSQHF. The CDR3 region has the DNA TGTGCCGGCAGGGGGGGACGGCAGGCCGCCCCTTCCCAGCATTTT.

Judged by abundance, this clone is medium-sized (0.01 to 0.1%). In DNA, the CDR3 is TGTGCCAGTAGTCAACACCACCTCCGCACTGAAGCTTTCTTT. Its translation is CASSQHHLRTEAFF. V usage is TRBV19 and J usage is TRBJ1-1; D is uncertain. The CDR3 extends over 14 amino acids. CDR1 and CDR2 from the germline V gene are LNHDA and SQIVND (reference sequence). Deletions cut 5 bases from V and 4 bases from J, with 14 bases between.

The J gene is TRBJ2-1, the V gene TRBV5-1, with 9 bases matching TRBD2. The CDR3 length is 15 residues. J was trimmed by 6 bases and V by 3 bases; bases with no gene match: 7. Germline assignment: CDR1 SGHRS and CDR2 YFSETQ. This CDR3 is CASSSGLALSNEQFF. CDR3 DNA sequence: TGCGCCAGCAGCTCTGGACTAGCGCTAAGCAATGAGCAGTTCTTC. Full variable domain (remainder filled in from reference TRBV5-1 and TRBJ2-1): KAGVTQTPRYLIKTRGQQVTLSCSPISGHRSVSWYQQTPGQGLQFLFEYFSETQRNKGNFPGRFSGRQFSNSRSEMNVSTLELGDSALYLCASSSGLALSNEQFFGPGTRLTVL.

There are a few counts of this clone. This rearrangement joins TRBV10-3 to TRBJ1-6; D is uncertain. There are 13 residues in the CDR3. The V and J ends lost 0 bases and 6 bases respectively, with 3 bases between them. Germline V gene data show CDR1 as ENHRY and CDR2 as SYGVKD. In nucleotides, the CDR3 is TGTGCCATCAGTGAGTCGTTTAATTCACCCCTCCACTTT. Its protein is CAISESFNSPLHF.

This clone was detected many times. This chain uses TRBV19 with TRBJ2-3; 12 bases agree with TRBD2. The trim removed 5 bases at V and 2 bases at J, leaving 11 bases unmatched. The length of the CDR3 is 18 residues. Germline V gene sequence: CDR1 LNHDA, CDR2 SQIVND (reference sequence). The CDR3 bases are TGTGCCAGTAGTCCACTAGCGGGAGGTCAGGGTAACACAGATACGCAGTATTTT. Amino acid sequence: CASSPLAGGQGNTDTQYF.

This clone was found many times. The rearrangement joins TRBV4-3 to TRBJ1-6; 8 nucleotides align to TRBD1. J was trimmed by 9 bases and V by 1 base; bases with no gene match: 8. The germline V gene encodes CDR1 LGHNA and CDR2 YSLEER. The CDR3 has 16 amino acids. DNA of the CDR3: TGCGCCAGCAGCCAAGCAGGGGGCCCTGGGGGTTCACCCCTCCACTTT. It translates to CASSQAGGPGGSPLHF.

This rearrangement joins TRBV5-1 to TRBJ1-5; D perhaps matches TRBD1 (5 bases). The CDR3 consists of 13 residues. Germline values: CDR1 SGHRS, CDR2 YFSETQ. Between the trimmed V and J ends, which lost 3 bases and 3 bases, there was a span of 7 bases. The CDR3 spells CASSWGPNQPQHF. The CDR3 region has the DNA TGCGCCAGCAGCTGGGGCCCCAATCAGCCCCAGCATTTT.

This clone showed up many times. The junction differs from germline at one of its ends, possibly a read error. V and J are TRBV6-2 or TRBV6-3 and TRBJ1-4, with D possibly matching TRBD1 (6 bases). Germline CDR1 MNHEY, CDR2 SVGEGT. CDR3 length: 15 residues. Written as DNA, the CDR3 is TGTGCCAGCAATTACCGGGACACCGCTAATGAAAAACTGTTTTTT. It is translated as CASNYRDTANEKLFF.

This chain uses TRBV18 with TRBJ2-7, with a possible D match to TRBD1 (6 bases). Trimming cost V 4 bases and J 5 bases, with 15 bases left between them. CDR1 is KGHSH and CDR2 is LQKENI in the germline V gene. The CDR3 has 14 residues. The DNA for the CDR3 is TGTGCCAGCTCACGGGAACAGGGTTCCCACGAGCAGTACTTC. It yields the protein CASSREQGSHEQYF.

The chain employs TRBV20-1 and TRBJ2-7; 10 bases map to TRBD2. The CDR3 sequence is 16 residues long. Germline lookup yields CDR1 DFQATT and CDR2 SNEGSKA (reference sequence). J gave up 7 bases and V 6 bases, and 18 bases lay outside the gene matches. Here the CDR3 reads CSAISAGLAVFGEQYF. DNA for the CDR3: TGCAGTGCCATATCAGCAGGACTAGCGGTCTTTGGTGAGCAGTACTTC.

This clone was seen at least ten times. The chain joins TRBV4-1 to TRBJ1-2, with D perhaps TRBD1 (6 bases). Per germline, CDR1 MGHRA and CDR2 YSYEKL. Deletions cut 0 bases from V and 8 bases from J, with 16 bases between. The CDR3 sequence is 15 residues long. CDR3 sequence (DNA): TGCGCCAGCAGCCAAGATAGAGAGTTCGGGGGCGGCTACACCTTC. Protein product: CASSQDREFGGGYTF.